Below are 14 T cell receptor beta chains sequenced from a single sample in a study of blood T cell repertoires in COVID-19. Clones were sequenced by immunoSEQ multiplex PCR, and TCRdb holds only the in-frame ones, with some missing. Among under 200,000 clones listed, 85% were seen once. Sequenced: peripheral blood. The receptors were gathered from a woman in her 50s with COVID-19, enrolled during active disease.

This clone showed up just once. The same CDR3 also results from other DNA sequences found in this sample. This chain uses TRBV5-1 with TRBJ2-7, with 8 nucleotides matching TRBD1. V was clipped by 7 bases and J by 3 bases; unmatched bases: 12. This CDR3 is built from 15 residues. Germline V gene data show CDR1 as SGHRS and CDR2 as YFSETQ. The CDR3 spells CASGPGGTGGYEQYF. CDR3 sequence (DNA): TGCGCCAGCGGTCCCGGAGGGACAGGAGGCTACGAGCAGTACTTC.

The chain is built from TRBV19 and TRBJ1-5, with 7 bases that match TRBD1. With 3 bases clipped from V and 6 bases from J, the junction kept 11 bases outside the gene matches. Germline values: CDR1 LNHDA, CDR2 SQIVND (reference sequence). This CDR3 is 16 amino acids long. For the CDR3, the DNA is TGTGCCAGTAGTATGGTCGGATGGGCAGGGGGTCAGCCCCAGCATTTT. Amino acids: CASSMVGWAGGQPQHF.

This clone was found a few times. The rearrangement joins TRBV9 to TRBJ2-2; 7 bases are a match to TRBD1. The CDR3 is 16 amino acids. Trimming took 4 bases from V and 4 from J; bases not matched to a gene: 10. Germline lookup yields CDR1 SGDLS and CDR2 YYNGEE. CDR3 sequence: CASSTGTDYSTGELFF. CDR3 DNA: TGTGCCAGCAGCACCGGGACAGATTACAGCACCGGGGAGCTGTTTTTT.

V and J are TRBV7-6 and TRBJ1-6, with TRBD1 matching over 8 bases. Germline values: CDR1 SGHVS, CDR2 FNYEAQ. The CDR3 contains 15 residues. J was trimmed by 5 bases and V by 4 bases; bases with no gene match: 4. CDR3 in amino acids: CASSSTGGNNSPLHF. CDR3 bases: TGTGCCAGCAGCTCCACAGGGGGTAATAATTCACCCCTCCACTTT.

About this clone: Other DNA sequences in the sample encode the same CDR3. The CDR3 coding sequence is TGCGCCAGCAGCTTGACGGGAAACACCGGGGAGCTGTTTTTT. Encoded protein: CASSLTGNTGELFF. The V and J genes are TRBV5-1 and TRBJ2-2, with D perhaps matching TRBD2 (5 bases). CDR1 is SGHRS, CDR2 YFSETQ, per germline. The V gene lost 1 base and the J gene lost 2 bases, with 6 bases spanning the gap. This CDR3 region has 14 residues.

The V and J genes are TRBV3-1 (or the pseudogene TRBV3-2) and TRBJ2-2; D may be TRBD2 (7 bases). There are 21 residues in the CDR3. Germline V gene lookup returns CDR1 LGHDT and CDR2 YNNKEL (reference sequence). V was pared by 0 bases and J by 0 bases, with 23 bases between. Here the CDR3 reads CASSQDLGGGPPRTNTGELFF. For the CDR3, the DNA is TGTGCCAGCAGCCAAGATCTAGGGGGGGGGCCACCAAGGACGAACACCGGGGAGCTGTTTTTT.

V usage is TRBV20-1 and J usage is TRBJ1-2; TRBD1 might be the D (6 bases). The ends were cut back, 5 bases at V and 10 bases at J, with 14 bases in the middle. This CDR3 contains 11 residues. Germline loops: CDR1 DFQATT, CDR2 SNEGSKA (reference sequence). CDR3 protein: CSAGTGLDYTF. The CDR3 DNA is TGCAGTGCTGGCACAGGGTTGGACTACACCTTC.

The J gene is TRBJ2-1, the V gene TRBV7-2; 9 bases are shared with TRBD1. V shed 3 bases and J 4 bases; nucleotides not matched to a gene: 4. The CDR3 runs to 15 residues. Germline V gene lookup returns CDR1 SGHTA and CDR2 FQGNSA. CDR3 DNA: TGTGCCAGCAGCTTCAGGGACAGGGCATACAATGAGCAGTTCTTC. Translating gives CASSFRDRAYNEQFF.

The chain uses TRBV18 and TRBJ2-5; 12 nucleotides match TRBD2. The CDR3 has 15 amino acids. Per the germline V gene, CDR1 is KGHSH and CDR2 is LQKENI. The ends lost 3 bases at V and 2 bases at J; junction bases unmatched: 1. CDR3 in DNA: TGTGCCAGCTCACCCGGACTAGCGGGGCAAGAGACCCAGTACTTC. Residues: CASSPGLAGQETQYF.

V and J are TRBV15 and TRBJ1-2; 10 positions agree with TRBD1. The CDR3 covers 13 residues. Germline CDR1 reads LNHNV; CDR2 reads YYDKDF (reference sequence). V was pared by 3 bases and J by 5 bases, with 0 bases of the junction left unmatched. In DNA form, the CDR3 reads TGTGCCACCAGCAGGGACAGGGGGTATGGCTACACCTTC. Translating gives CATSRDRGYGYTF.

The V and J genes are TRBV7-2 and TRBJ2-7; D may be TRBD2 (6 bases). The CDR3 spans 14 residues. Germline V gene lookup returns CDR1 SGHTA and CDR2 FQGNSA. V was trimmed by 3 bases and J by 5 bases, leaving 14 bases between them. The CDR3 nucleotides read TGTGCCAGCAGCTTGATTGGGGGGAAGGACGAGCAGTACTTC. This translates into CASSLIGGKDEQYF.

This clone has just a few counts. V gene TRBV13 combines with J gene TRBJ1-5; D is undetermined. Germline-derived CDR1 and CDR2 are PRHDT and FYEKMQ (reference sequence). The V end lost 3 bases, the J end lost 3 bases, and 3 bases lay between the germline ends. CDR3 length equals 12 residues. The CDR3: CASSFFNQPQHF. CDR3 sequence (DNA): TGTGCCAGCAGCTTCTTCAATCAGCCCCAGCATTTT.

The genes are TRBV19 and TRBJ2-7; perhaps TRBD1 as D (5 bases). Looked up from germline, CDR1 is LNHDA and CDR2 is SQIVND (reference sequence). V was shortened by 1 base and J by 5 bases, with 24 bases between the two germline ends. The CDR3 has 18 residues. This CDR3 is CASSIAYLGRVMINEQYF. CDR3 bases: TGTGCCAGTAGTATAGCTTACTTGGGCAGGGTAATGATCAACGAGCAGTACTTC.

V and J are TRBV19 and TRBJ2-2, with TRBD2 identical over 9 bases. V lost 3 bases to trimming and J lost 1 base; unmatched junction nucleotides: 6. The CDR3 extends over 17 amino acids. Germline CDR1 reads LNHDA; CDR2 reads SQIVND (reference sequence). CDR3 protein: CASSILSGSLNTGELFF. The CDR3 bases are TGTGCCAGTAGTATCCTTAGCGGGAGCCTGAACACCGGGGAGCTGTTTTTT.